This T cell receptor (delta chain) was sequenced during a study of gamma-delta chains in newborns, infants, children. The wider study: Polyclonal expansion of innate γδ T cells after birth follows microbial exposure.

TCRdb ran CATT on the reads. The table shows roughly 3,400 delta-chain clones, with under 1.5% occurring only once. CDR1 GEAIGNYY and CDR2 EKD come from the germline V gene. CDR3 length: 17 residues. This clone was seen a few times. TCRdb's protein, taken from a much larger clone, differs from this DNA's translation at residue 12, likely owing to a read error; the protein displayed comes from the DNA. This clonotype was obtained from a child who was a newborn, infant or young child, either healthy, febrile or measles-vaccinated (not recorded which). The V and J genes are TRDV2 and TRDJ3; TRDD3 agrees at 9 bases. What was sequenced was blood. The CDR3 DNA reads TGTGCCTGTGACTACTGGGGGAGCTCCTGGGACGCCCGACAGATGTTTTTC. Its translation: CACDYWGSSWDARQMFF.